The text below deals with one T cell receptor beta chain. Its antigen is unidentified. This record belongs to a study of cytomegalovirus exposure and HLA in healthy donors. Study-wide context: Later, an analysis reported that the 110 or so validation repertoires had used the same platform as the roughly 720 first-cohort repertoires. Study-level results: Clusters of TCRs from the first cohort tended to co-occur in the 120 or so validation repertoires (as a later analysis found). Investigators reported 150 to 200 TCR beta chains as tied to cytomegalovirus.

Libraries were prepared by immunoSEQ multiplex PCR; TCRdb keeps only in-frame clonotypes and omits some of them. The sample has 90,000 to 100,000 clones; about 93% are singletons. The donors were members of the validation cohort, which comprised 90 to 150 subjects and was separate from the first cohort of roughly 700 subjects. The CDR3 sequence is 15 residues long. CDR1 and CDR2 (germline): SQVTM, ANQGSEA. The junction had 11 bases not matched to a gene; V was cut back by 3 bases and J by 4 bases. Input material: PBMCs. The V call is TRBV29-1, the J call TRBJ1-2; 7 nucleotides agree with TRBD1. This sequence originates from a woman aged 25 to 45 in good health and CMV-seropositive. The CDR3 loop reads CSVEEGTDQPYGYTF. DNA for the CDR3: TGCAGCGTTGAGGAAGGGACAGATCAGCCCTATGGCTACACCTTC.